The 21 T cell receptor beta chains in this list originate from one sample, sequenced in a study of cytomegalovirus exposure and HLA in healthy donors. Vbeta (60) and Jbeta (13) primers were used in the PCR. Some clones are missing from TCRdb's copy, which holds only in-frame ones; the method was immunoSEQ multiplex PCR. This sample's clone table lists about 160,000 clones. The sample was PBMCs. These TCRs come from a woman in her fifties or sixties in good health and CMV-seronegative.

The chain is built from TRBV2 and TRBJ1-5; D is undetermined. This CDR3 spans 14 amino acids. Germline V gene lookup returns CDR1 SNHLY and CDR2 FYNNEI. Trimming shortened V by 4 bases and J by 0 bases, and 7 bases separated the two germline ends. CDR3 sequence (DNA): TGTGCCAGCAGTGGAGAGGGTAGCAATCAGCCCCAGCATTTT. It is translated as CASSGEGSNQPQHF.

The chain links TRBV2 to TRBJ1-6; TRBD1 might be the D (6 bases). V gave up 6 bases and J gave up 8 bases, with 14 bases separating them. CDR1 SNHLY and CDR2 FYNNEI come from the germline V gene. This CDR3 has 14 residues. CDR3 amino acids: CASRSDRSDSPLHF. In nucleotides, the CDR3 is TGTGCCAGCAGGTCAGACAGGTCCGATTCACCCCTCCACTTT.

The chain uses TRBV10-2 and TRBJ2-7, with D perhaps matching TRBD2 (5 bases). This CDR3 comprises 10 residues. Trimming took 11 bases from V and 6 from J, leaving 11 bases between them. Germline V gene sequence: CDR1 WSHSY, CDR2 SAAADI. CDR3 bases: TGCGCCTCCGGGGAAGCCGAGCAGTACTTC. Protein sequence: CASGEAEQYF.

The chain recombines TRBV25-1 with TRBJ2-7; 9 bases are a match to TRBD1. The CDR3 spans 14 residues. The ends lost 3 bases at V and 2 bases at J; junction bases unmatched: 2. In germline, CDR1 is MGHDK, CDR2 SYGVNS. For the CDR3, the DNA is TGTGCCAGCAGTGACGGGGACAGGGCCTACGAGCAGTACTTC. Protein sequence: CASSDGDRAYEQYF.

This chain joins TRBV27 and TRBJ2-3; D not certain. V lost 2 bases and J 4 bases, leaving 7 bases between the germline ends. CDR1 and CDR2 from the germline V gene are MNHEY and SMNVEV (reference sequence). This CDR3 comprises 13 residues. The CDR3: CASSLLEADTQYF. CDR3 in DNA: TGTGCCAGCAGTTTACTAGAGGCAGATACGCAGTATTTT.

J is TRBJ1-1 and V is TRBV5-1, with 8 bases aligning to TRBD1. The CDR3 covers 12 residues. Trimming cost V 4 bases and J 6 bases; bases outside gene matches: 2. The germline V gene encodes CDR1 SGHRS and CDR2 YFSETQ. This CDR3 reads CASSQQGAEAFF. DNA of the CDR3: TGCGCCAGCAGCCAACAGGGGGCTGAAGCTTTCTTT.

The rearrangement joins TRBV2 to TRBJ1-5, with D possibly being TRBD1 (6 bases). Germline CDR1 SNHLY, CDR2 FYNNEI. V was shortened by 5 bases and J by 9 bases, with 14 bases between the two germline ends. The CDR3 covers 13 residues. The CDR3 DNA reads as TGTGCCAGCAGTCTGGACAGAGATGGGCCCCAGCATTTT. This gives the protein CASSLDRDGPQHF.

The rearrangement links TRBV5-5 to TRBJ2-1, with 10 positions matching TRBD2. With 4 bases clipped from V and 5 bases from J, the junction kept 18 bases outside the gene matches. Germline V gene data show CDR1 as SGHKS and CDR2 as YYEKEE (reference sequence). The CDR3 consists of 19 residues. CDR3 nucleotides: TGTGCCAGCAGCCCCCTGACCCTCGTTGGAGCGGGGGGGCACAATGAGCAGTTCTTC. It encodes CASSPLTLVGAGGHNEQFF.

CDR3 coding DNA: TGTGCCAGCAGTCCCCAGGGGCTAGCTAGCGGAGGGAAATTCTTC. Translating it yields CASSPQGLASGGKFF. The chain couples TRBV6-5 to TRBJ2-1, with D tentatively TRBD2 (7 bases). Trimming removed 5 bases from V and 16 bases from J, with 27 bases in between. The CDR3 extends over 15 amino acids. The V gene's germline CDR1 is MNHEY and CDR2 SVGAGI.

V is TRBV19 and J is TRBJ1-2; possibly TRBD1 for D (5 bases). Germline assignment: CDR1 LNHDA and CDR2 SQIVND (reference sequence). Trimming took 5 bases from V and 0 from J, leaving 13 bases between them. This CDR3 spans 15 amino acids. The CDR3 reads CASSAGTGANYGYTF. The DNA of the CDR3 is TGTGCCAGTAGTGCTGGGACGGGAGCTAACTATGGCTACACCTTC.

The chain employs TRBV6-4 and TRBJ1-2; 9 positions agree with TRBD1. After removal of 4 bases from V and 2 bases from J, the junction contained 5 bases not matched to a gene. This CDR3 has 15 amino acids. Looked up from germline, CDR1 is MRHNA and CDR2 is SNTAGT. Written as DNA, the CDR3 is TGTGCCAGCAGTGTCACCGGGACAGGGAACTATGGCTACACCTTC. Residues: CASSVTGTGNYGYTF.

The chain uses TRBV10-1 and TRBJ2-1; D unclear. Germline lookup yields CDR1 WNHNN and CDR2 SYGVQD (reference sequence). This CDR3 is built from 13 residues. The germline V and J ends were trimmed by 7 bases and 5 bases, with 12 bases remaining between them. The CDR3 protein is CASTMGPNNEQFF. CDR3 bases: TGCGCCAGCACCATGGGCCCTAACAATGAGCAGTTCTTC.

The V call is TRBV7-9, the J call TRBJ2-1; TRBD2 agrees at 9 bases. Trimming took 0 bases from V and 6 from J; bases not matched to a gene: 0. CDR1 SEHNR and CDR2 FQNEAQ come from the germline V gene (reference sequence). This CDR3 has 14 residues. CDR3 loop: CASSLASGGNEQFF. The DNA of the CDR3 is TGTGCCAGCAGCTTAGCTAGCGGGGGCAATGAGCAGTTCTTC. Based on the CDR3 plus reference TRBV7-9 and TRBJ2-1, the full variable domain is DTGVSQNPRHKITKRGQNVTFRCDPISEHNRLYWYRQTLGQGPEFLTYFQNEAQLEKSRLLSDRFSAERPKGSFSTLEIQRTEQGDSAMYLCASSLASGGNEQFFGPGTRLTVL.

The chain joins TRBV5-8 to TRBJ2-1, with a weak D call TRBD2 (5 bases). Germline lookup yields CDR1 SGHTS and CDR2 YDEGEE. Trimming removed 1 base at V and 0 bases at J, with 11 bases between. The CDR3 is 16 residues long. CDR3 DNA: TGTGCCAGCAGCTTGCATGGCGGAGGCTCCTACAATGAGCAGTTCTTC. It codes for CASSLHGGGSYNEQFF.

V is TRBV9 and J is TRBJ2-3; 9 bases line up with TRBD2. V trimming: 0 bases; J trimming: 1 base; junction bases outside the gene matches: 3. Germline CDR1 reads SGDLS; CDR2 reads YYNGEE. The CDR3 is made up of 16 amino acids. Here the CDR3 DNA reads TGTGCCAGCAGCGTAGTGGCTAGCGGGGGCACAGATACGCAGTATTTT. The encoded protein is CASSVVASGGTDTQYF.

V is TRBV18 and J is TRBJ2-5; weak D call: TRBD1 (5 bases). Trimming left V 2 bases short and J 3 bases short, with 7 bases between. CDR3 length equals 13 residues. Germline V lookup: CDR1 KGHSH, CDR2 LQKENI. CDR3 region: CASSPDRKETQYF. In DNA form, the CDR3 reads TGTGCCAGCTCACCAGACAGAAAAGAGACCCAGTACTTC. Looking up the rest from reference TRBV18 and TRBJ2-5 gives the full variable domain: NAGVMQNPRHLVRRRGQEARLRCSPMKGHSHVYWYRQLPEEGLKFMVYLQKENIIDESGMPKERFSAEFPKEGPSILRIQQVVRGDSAAYFCASSPDRKETQYFGPGTRLLVL.

The chain carries TRBV11-2 and TRBJ1-4; 8 bases map to TRBD1. This CDR3 region has 14 residues. Trimming cost V 5 bases and J 10 bases; bases outside gene matches: 9. Germline V gene lookup returns CDR1 SGHAT and CDR2 FQNNGV. Here the CDR3 DNA reads TGTGCCAGCAGCCCTGGACAGGGAGTAGGAAAACTGTTTTTT. This sequence encodes CASSPGQGVGKLFF.

The J gene is TRBJ2-5, the V gene TRBV5-4; the match to TRBD2 covers 10 bases. CDR1 and CDR2 (germline): SGHNT, YYREEE (reference sequence). This CDR3 contains 15 residues. J gave up 4 bases and V 4 bases, and 7 bases lay outside the gene matches. The CDR3 nucleotides are TGTGCCAGCAGCGATCGGACTAGCGGAGGAGAGACCCAGTACTTC. It yields the protein CASSDRTSGGETQYF.

CDR3 in amino acids: CATGWGLEYGGRTSYNEQFF. The CDR3 region has the DNA TGTGCCACGGGGTGGGGGCTAGAGTATGGCGGGAGGACCTCCTACAATGAGCAGTTCTTC. The chain has TRBV7-7 and TRBJ2-1, with TRBD2 matching 8 bases. Germline assignment: CDR1 SSHAT and CDR2 FNYEAQ (reference sequence). V was pared by 10 bases and J by 0 bases, with 23 bases of the junction left unmatched. CDR3 length: 20 residues.

The chain employs TRBV5-1 and TRBJ2-7; 8 nucleotides agree with TRBD2. CDR1 is SGHRS, CDR2 YFSETQ, per germline. This CDR3 comprises 15 residues. The trim removed 4 bases at V and 1 base at J, leaving 7 bases unmatched. CDR3 DNA: TGCGCCAGCAGCCCTACCGGGACTAGATCCTACGAGCAGTACTTC. It codes for CASSPTGTRSYEQYF.

J is TRBJ2-7 and V is TRBV13; 9 bases are a match to TRBD2. CDR3 size: 15 residues. V was pared by 5 bases and J by 6 bases, with 11 bases of the junction left unmatched. Germline V gives CDR1 PRHDT, CDR2 FYEKMQ (reference sequence). The CDR3 DNA follows: TGTGCCAGCAGCCCCCGAGGTAGCGGGGGTTTCGAGCAGTACTTC. Translated: CASSPRGSGGFEQYF.